These 7 T cell receptor beta chains came from one sample sequenced in a study of T cell responses to AZD1222 COVID-19 vaccine (dated by TCRdb to the early 2020s). The time point label of this sample denotes: about 28 days (+/-7) after the second vaccine dose. The library was generated by the immunoSEQ multiplex PCR assay. Sourced from immuneACCESS, this table was stored by TCRdb with only in-frame sequences that have V and J called. A share of the clones is absent; for the studies checked, an unresolved V gene accounts for under half, and the remainder has no known explanation. Across this sample there are more than 75,000 clones, with about 80% seen only once. About 1.3% of the sample is taken by the ten largest. The input for sequencing was peripheral blood, taken 28 days after the second AZD1222 dose. These receptor sequences come from an adult who received the AZD1222 COVID-19 vaccine.

The rearrangement joins TRBV12-3 or TRBV12-4 to TRBJ2-7, with unresolved D. V lost 4 bases and J 6 bases, leaving 7 bases between the germline ends. The CDR3 extends over 11 amino acids. CDR3 in amino acids: CASSSGTEQYF. CDR3 bases: TGTGCCAGCAGTTCGGGCACCGAGCAGTACTTC.

This clone came up a few times. The chain employs TRBV5-1 and TRBJ2-7; 10 bases match TRBD1. Germline V gene sequence: CDR1 SGHRS, CDR2 YFSETQ. The CDR3 contains 14 residues. V shed 7 bases, J shed 4 bases, and the junction held 8 bases outside the gene matches. CDR3 nucleotides: TGCGCCAGCCATATGACAGGGGGCGAATACGAGCAGTACTTC. This gives the protein CASHMTGGEYEQYF.

The chain carries TRBV4-2 and TRBJ1-5; TRBD1 matches 11 bases. This CDR3 is 17 amino acids long. Looked up from germline, CDR1 is LGHNA and CDR2 is YNFKEQ. The junction had 7 bases not matched to a gene; V was cut back by 0 bases and J by 6 bases. The CDR3 region is CASSQDRGQGAGQPQHF. CDR3 bases: TGTGCCAGCAGCCAAGATCGAGGACAGGGGGCAGGTCAGCCCCAGCATTTT.

CDR3 loop: CASSIDPDFFYGYTF. As DNA, the CDR3 is TGTGCCAGTAGTATAGACCCGGACTTCTTCTATGGCTACACCTTC. V and J are TRBV19 and TRBJ1-2; D gene uncertain. The V and J ends lost 0 bases and 4 bases respectively, with 12 bases between them. CDR1 is LNHDA and CDR2 is SQIVND in the germline V gene (reference sequence). This CDR3 is 15 amino acids long.

In its sample, this clone was seen once. This chain connects TRBV10-1 to TRBJ2-5; D is uncertain. The germline CDR1 and CDR2 sequences are WNHNN and SYGVQD (reference sequence). The germline V and J ends were trimmed by 8 bases and 1 base, with 5 bases remaining between them. The CDR3 extends over 11 amino acids. CDR3 sequence (DNA): TGCGCCAGCTTAACCCAAGAGACCCAGTACTTC. This encodes CASLTQETQYF.

This rearrangement joins TRBV3-1 (or the pseudogene TRBV3-2) to TRBJ1-1; 8 positions match TRBD1. The V gene end was trimmed by 4 bases and the J gene end by 4 bases; junction bases not matched to a gene: 11. Looked up from germline, CDR1 is LGHDT and CDR2 is YNNKEL (reference sequence). This CDR3 comprises 16 residues. The CDR3 region is CASSPSTGGGGTEAFF. The CDR3 coding sequence is TGTGCCAGCAGCCCTTCTACAGGGGGAGGTGGCACTGAAGCTTTCTTT.

The chain is built from TRBV18 and TRBJ1-5, with D tentatively TRBD1 (5 bases). The ends were cut back, 0 bases at V and 7 bases at J, with 13 bases in the middle. The CDR3 consists of 15 residues. Germline CDR1 reads KGHSH; CDR2 reads LQKENI. The CDR3 loop reads CASSPPGLAGQPQHF. CDR3 in DNA: TGTGCCAGCTCACCACCGGGGCTTGCGGGGCAGCCCCAGCATTTT.